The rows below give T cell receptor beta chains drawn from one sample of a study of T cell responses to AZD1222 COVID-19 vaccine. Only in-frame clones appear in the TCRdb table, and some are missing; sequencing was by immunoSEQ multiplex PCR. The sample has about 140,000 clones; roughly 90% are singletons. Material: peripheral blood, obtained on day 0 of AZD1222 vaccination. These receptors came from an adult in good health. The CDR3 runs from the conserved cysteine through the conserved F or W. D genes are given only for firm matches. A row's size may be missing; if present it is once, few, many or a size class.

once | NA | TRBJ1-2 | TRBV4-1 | TGCGCCAGCAGCCAAGAGGCGGGCGGCTACACCTTC | CASSQEAGGYTF
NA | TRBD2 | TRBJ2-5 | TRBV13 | TGTGCCAGCAGCTTCCTAGCGGAGCCCCTGTACTTC | CASSFLAEPLYF
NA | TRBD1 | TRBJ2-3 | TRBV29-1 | TGCAGCGTTTCCCGGGACAGGGGGCGAGGCACAGATACGCAGTATTTT | CSVSRDRGRGTDTQYF
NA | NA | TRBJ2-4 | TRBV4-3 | TGCGCCAGCAGCCAAGAGACAGCCAAAAACATTCAGTACTTC | CASSQETAKNIQYF
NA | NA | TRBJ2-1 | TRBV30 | TGTGCCTGGAGTGTACATGGCGGGGGCCCCTACAATGAGCAGTTCTTC | CAWSVHGGGPYNEQFF
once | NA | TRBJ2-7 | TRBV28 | TGTGCCAGCACCTTGGGATACGAGCAGTACTTC | CASTLGYEQYF
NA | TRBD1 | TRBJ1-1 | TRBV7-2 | TGTGCCAGCAGCGCCCAAACAGGGGGCACTGAAGCTTTCTTT | CASSAQTGGTEAFF
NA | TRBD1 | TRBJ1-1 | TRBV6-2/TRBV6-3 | TGTGCCAGCAGTTTAGTTATGGGGACAGGGAAAACTGAAGCTTTCTTT | CASSLVMGTGKTEAFF
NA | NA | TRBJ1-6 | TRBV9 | TGTGCCAGCAGCGCCTCCGGAGGGGACTTATGGAGCTCCTATAATTCACCCCTCCACTTT | CASSASGGDLWSSYNSPLHF
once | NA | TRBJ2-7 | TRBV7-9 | TGTGCCAGCAGCTTGGGCAAGTACGAGCAGTACTTC | CASSLGKYEQYF
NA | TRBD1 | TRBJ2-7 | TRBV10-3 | TGTGCCATCAGTCGGACAGGCTACGAGCAGTACTTC | CAISRTGYEQYF
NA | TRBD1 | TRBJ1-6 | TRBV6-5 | TGTGCCAGCAGTTCCCCGGACAGGAATAATTCACCCCTCCACTTT | CASSSPDRNNSPLHF
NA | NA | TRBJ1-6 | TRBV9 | TGTGCCAGCAGCGTAGAGAGATACGATTCACCCCTCCACTTT | CASSVERYDSPLHF
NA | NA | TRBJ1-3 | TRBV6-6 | TGTGCCAGCAGTTACTCGGCAGGGTTTGGAAACACCATATATTTT | CASSYSAGFGNTIYF
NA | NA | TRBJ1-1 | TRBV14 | TGTGCCAGCAGCCTTAACTTGAACACTGAAGCTTTCTTT | CASSLNLNTEAFF
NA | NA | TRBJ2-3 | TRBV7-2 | TGTGCCAGCAGCTTTCCTCCAGATACACAGTATTTT | CASSFPPDTQYF
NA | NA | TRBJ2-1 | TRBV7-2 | TGTGCCAGCAGCTTAGGTGGGAGGCCTAACAATGAGCAGTTCTTC | CASSLGGRPNNEQFF
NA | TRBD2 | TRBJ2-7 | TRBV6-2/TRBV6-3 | TGTGCCAGCAGTTACTCGAGACTAGCGGACTACGAGCAGTACTTC | CASSYSRLADYEQYF
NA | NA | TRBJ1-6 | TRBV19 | TGTGCCAGTAGCAGTCGTGGGGTAGACAGTTCACCCCTCCACTTT | CASSSRGVDSSPLHF
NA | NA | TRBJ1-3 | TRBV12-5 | TGTGCTAGTGCCCTTCACGGACAAGGAAACACCATATATTTT | CASALHGQGNTIYF
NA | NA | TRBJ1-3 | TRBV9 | TGTGCCAGCAGCGTAGGTGGGGTCTCTGGAAACACCATATATTTT | CASSVGGVSGNTIYF
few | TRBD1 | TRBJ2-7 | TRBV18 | TGTGCCAGCTCACCAAGGGGACAGGGGTCCCACGAGCAGTACTTC | CASSPRGQGSHEQYF
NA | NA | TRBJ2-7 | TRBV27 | TGTGCCAGCAGTTTTAGCACAGGGAGCCACGAGCAGTACTTC | CASSFSTGSHEQYF
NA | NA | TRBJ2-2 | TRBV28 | TGTGCCAGCAGTTTAGCGAGGAACACCGGGGAGCTGTTTTTT | CASSLARNTGELFF
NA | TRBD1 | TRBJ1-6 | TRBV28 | TGTGCCAGCAGTTCCACCGGGACAGGGGGTATGAATTCACCCCTCCACTTT | CASSSTGTGGMNSPLHF
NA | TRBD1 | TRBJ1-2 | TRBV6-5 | TGTGCCAGCAGTTCTCCGGGGACAGGGCGAGGGGGCTACACCTTC | CASSSPGTGRGGYTF
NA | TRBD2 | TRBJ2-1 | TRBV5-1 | TGCGCCAGCAGAAGGACTAGCGGGAGTTATGAGCAGTTCTTC | CASRRTSGSYEQFF
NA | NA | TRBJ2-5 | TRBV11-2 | TGTGCCAGCAGCTTTGGAGAGACCCAGTACTTC | CASSFGETQYF
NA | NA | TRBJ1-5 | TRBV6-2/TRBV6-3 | TGTGCCAGCAGTTACTTGGGCAGGCACAATCAGCCCCAGCATTTT | CASSYLGRHNQPQHF
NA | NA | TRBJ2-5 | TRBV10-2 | TGCGCCAGCAGTAACCCGACGGTCCAAGAGACCCAGTACTTC | CASSNPTVQETQYF
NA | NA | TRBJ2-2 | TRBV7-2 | TGTGCCAGCAGCTTAGGCACCGGGGAGAGGACCGGGGAGCTGTTTTTT | CASSLGTGERTGELFF
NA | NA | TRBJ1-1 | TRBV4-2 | TGTGCCAGCAGCAGGGAGATTCGGAGGGAAGCTTTCTTT | CASSREIRREAFF
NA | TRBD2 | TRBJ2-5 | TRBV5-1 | TGCGCCAGCAGCTTGGCGGGGACCAGCGGGAGTTCGCAGACCCAGTACTTC | CASSLAGTSGSSQTQYF
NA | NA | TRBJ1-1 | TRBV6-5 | TGTGCCAGCAGTTCCGGCAGGACGGGCACTGAAGCTTTCTTT | CASSSGRTGTEAFF
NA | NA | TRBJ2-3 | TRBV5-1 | TGCGCCAGCAGCTTGTTCGGGAGAGGGGCGGGAGATACGCAGTATTTT | CASSLFGRGAGDTQYF
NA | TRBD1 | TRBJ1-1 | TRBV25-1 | TGTGCCAGCAGAAACCGGGACAGGGGTCAGGATGAAGCTTTCTTT | CASRNRDRGQDEAFF
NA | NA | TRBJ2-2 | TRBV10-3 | TGTGCCATCAGTGAGCCGGGGGCAGGAGACACCGGGGAGCTGTTTTTT | CAISEPGAGDTGELFF
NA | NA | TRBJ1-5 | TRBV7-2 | TGTGCCAGCAGCTTGCAGGGTTCCTTTAGCAATCAGCCCCAGCATTTT | CASSLQGSFSNQPQHF
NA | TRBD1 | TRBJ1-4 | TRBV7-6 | TGTGCCAGCAGCTTACTTGGGACAGGGGGAGGAGGTGAAAAACTGTTTTTT | CASSLLGTGGGGEKLFF
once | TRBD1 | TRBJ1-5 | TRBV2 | TGTGCCAGCAGTGATAGACAGGGGGCTAGCAATCAGCCCCAGCATTTT | CASSDRQGASNQPQHF
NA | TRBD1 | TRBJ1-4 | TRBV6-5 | TGTGCCAGCAGTTCACAGGGGGGCAGGAAAAAACTGTTTTTT | CASSSQGGRKKLFF
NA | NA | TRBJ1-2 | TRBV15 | TGTGCCACCAGCAGAGATGAGGCAGGGCGGAATGGCTACACCTTC | CATSRDEAGRNGYTF
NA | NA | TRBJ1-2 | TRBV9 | TGTGCCAGCAGCGCCCGAGTTGGGGACTCGGGACGGATTTATGGCTACACCTTC | CASSARVGDSGRIYGYTF
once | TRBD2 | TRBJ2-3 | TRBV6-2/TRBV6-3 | TGTGCCAGCAGTTACTCCGGACTAGCGGGGCGACCCACAGATACGCAGTATTTT | CASSYSGLAGRPTDTQYF
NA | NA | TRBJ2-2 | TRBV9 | TGTGCCAGCAGCGGGATTGACAGCGGACCCACCGGGGAGCTGTTTTTT | CASSGIDSGPTGELFF
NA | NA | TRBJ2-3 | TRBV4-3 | TGCGCCAGCAGCCAAGATCTGGGATACGCCGCCGGTGATACGCAGTATTTT | CASSQDLGYAAGDTQYF
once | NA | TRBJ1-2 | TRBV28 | TGTGCCAGCAGCTCATCAGGTCCTTATGGCTACACCTTC | CASSSSGPYGYTF
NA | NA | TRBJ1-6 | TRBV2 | TGTGCCAGCAGTGATCGGAGCTCCTATAATTCACCCCTCCACTTT | CASSDRSSYNSPLHF
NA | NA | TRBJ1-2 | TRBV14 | TGTGCCAGCAGCCAAGCAGGGCCCTATGGCTACACCTTC | CASSQAGPYGYTF
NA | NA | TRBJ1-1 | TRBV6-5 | TGTGCCAGCAGTTACTCGGAGAACACTGAAGCTTTCTTT | CASSYSENTEAFF
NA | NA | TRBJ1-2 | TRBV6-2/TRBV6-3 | TGTGCCAGCAGCCTTCAGCCCCACTATGGCTACACCTTC | CASSLQPHYGYTF
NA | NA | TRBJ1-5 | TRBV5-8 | TGTGCCAGCAGCTGGGGACACCTTAGCAATCAGCCCCAGCATTTT | CASSWGHLSNQPQHF
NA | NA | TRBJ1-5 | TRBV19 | TGTGCCAGTAGTATCCTCGGGGGGGCGGGGCAGCCCCAGCATTTT | CASSILGGAGQPQHF
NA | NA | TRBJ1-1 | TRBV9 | TGTGCCAGCAGCCCCCGAGCGGGACTAAACACTGAAGCTTTCTTT | CASSPRAGLNTEAFF
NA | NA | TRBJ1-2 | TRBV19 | TGTGCCAGTAGTATAGCCCGGCAGGATGGCTACACCTTC | CASSIARQDGYTF